This T cell receptor beta chain emerged from a study of blood T cell repertoires in COVID-19. At the level of the study: Acute-phase and convalescent COVID-19 samples originated in the United States, Italy and Spain.

Original methodology: Reference gene primer amplification yielded estimated nucleated cell counts. TCRdb's table, derived via immunoSEQ multiplex PCR, lists solely in-frame clones and lacks some. From that table come the V and J calls and clone size; the DNA was used to work out D and trimming. The repertoire includes 35,000 to 40,000 clones, 75% to 90% of them detected once, and approximately 20% sits in the top ten. The CDR3 is made up of 14 amino acids. J was trimmed by 5 bases and V by 2 bases; bases with no gene match: 5. The germline V gene encodes CDR1 MNHEY and CDR2 SMNVEV (reference sequence).

This chain uses TRBV27 with TRBJ2-7; TRBD1 agrees at 8 bases. Sequencing was carried out using peripheral blood. The source of this sequence is a man between 65 and 85 years old with acute or convalescent COVID-19. CDR3 nucleotides: TGTGCCAGCAGTTTAGGACAGGGTAGCCACGAGCAGTACTTC. This encodes CASSLGQGSHEQYF.